The clone carrying this T cell receptor beta chain was observed at least ten times. No cell sorting was done before RNA was extracted from the tissue. This non-tumor lung sample came from over 3 cm beyond the tumor edge. A modified ARM-PCR protocol with three rounds of nested PCR amplified TCRbeta. TCRdb reprocessed the multiplex PCR reads with MiXCR, giving one entry per CDR3 protein. This sample has tens of thousands of distinct CDR3 sequences, with more than 60% found just once. This sample was taken from a study of tumor and adjacent non-tumor tissue in lung cancer. Germline V lookup: CDR1 SGHKS, CDR2 YYEKEE (reference sequence). Trimming removed 1 base at V and 6 bases at J, with 11 bases between. The CDR3 has 15 amino acids.

The V call is TRBV5-5, the J call TRBJ1-6; D gene ambiguous. Sequencing was done on a sample of distant non-tumor lung tissue. This TCR was recovered from a woman between 40 and 50 years old with non-small cell lung cancer. The DNA for the CDR3 is TGTGCCAGCAGCTTGACGACCGGCGGTAATTCACCCCTCCACTTT. Translation: CASSLTTGGNSPLHF.